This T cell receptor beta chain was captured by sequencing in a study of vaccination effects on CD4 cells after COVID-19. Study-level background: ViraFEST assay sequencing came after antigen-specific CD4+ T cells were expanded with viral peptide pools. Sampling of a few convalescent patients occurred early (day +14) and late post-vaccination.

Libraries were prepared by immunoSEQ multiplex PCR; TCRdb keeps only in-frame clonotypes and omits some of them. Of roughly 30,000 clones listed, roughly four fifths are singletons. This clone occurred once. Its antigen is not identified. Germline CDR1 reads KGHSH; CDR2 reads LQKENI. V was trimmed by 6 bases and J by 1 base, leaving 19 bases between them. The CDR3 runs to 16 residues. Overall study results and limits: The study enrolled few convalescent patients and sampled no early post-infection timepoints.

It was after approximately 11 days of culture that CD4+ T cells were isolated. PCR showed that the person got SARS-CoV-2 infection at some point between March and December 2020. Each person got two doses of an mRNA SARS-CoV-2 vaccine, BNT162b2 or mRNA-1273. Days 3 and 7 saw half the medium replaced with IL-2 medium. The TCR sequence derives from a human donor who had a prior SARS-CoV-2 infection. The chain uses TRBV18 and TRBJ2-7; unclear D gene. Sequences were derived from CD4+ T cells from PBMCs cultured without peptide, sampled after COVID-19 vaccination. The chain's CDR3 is CASSPPGSARSYEQYF. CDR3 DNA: TGTGCCAGCTCCCCCCCAGGCAGCGCCCGATCCTACGAGCAGTACTTC.